The clone carrying this T cell receptor beta chain was counted only a few times. The data derive from a study of control samples from healthy donors and cancer patients. Only in-frame clones appear in the TCRdb table, and some are missing; sequencing was by immunoSEQ multiplex PCR. The data contain about 120,000 clones, more than 70% of them singletons. Deletions cut 3 bases from V and 11 bases from J, with 16 bases between. The CDR3 is 13 amino acids. CDR1 KGHSH and CDR2 LQKENI come from the germline V gene. Material for sequencing was blood. The clonotype comes from an older woman in good health. The chain carries TRBV18 and TRBJ1-1; D gene ambiguous. Here the CDR3 reads CASSPSRLQVAFF. The CDR3 bases are TGTGCCAGCTCACCCTCAAGGCTTCAGGTGGCTTTCTTT.